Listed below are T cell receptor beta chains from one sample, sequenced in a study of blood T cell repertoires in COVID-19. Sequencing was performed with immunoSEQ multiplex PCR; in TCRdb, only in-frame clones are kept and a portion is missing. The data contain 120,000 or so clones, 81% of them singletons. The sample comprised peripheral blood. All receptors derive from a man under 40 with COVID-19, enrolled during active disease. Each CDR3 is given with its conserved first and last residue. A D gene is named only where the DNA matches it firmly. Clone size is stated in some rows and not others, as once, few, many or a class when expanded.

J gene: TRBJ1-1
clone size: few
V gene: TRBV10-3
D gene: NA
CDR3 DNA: TGTGCCATCAGAAGACAGACGAACACTGAAGCTTTCTTT
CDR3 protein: CAIRRQTNTEAFF

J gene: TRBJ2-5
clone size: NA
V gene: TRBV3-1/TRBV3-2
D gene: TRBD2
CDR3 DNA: TGTGCCAGCAGCCGCGTCGGGGGGGCCCCCCAAGAGACCCAGTACTTC
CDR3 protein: CASSRVGGAPQETQYF

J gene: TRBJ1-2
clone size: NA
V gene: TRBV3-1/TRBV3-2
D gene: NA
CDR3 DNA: TGTGCCAGCAGCCCGTCAAGGGGCGAGGCTGTCTATGGCTACACCTTC
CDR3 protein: CASSPSRGEAVYGYTF

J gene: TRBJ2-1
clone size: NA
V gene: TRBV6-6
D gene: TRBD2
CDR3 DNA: TGTGCCAGCAGTCTAGCGGAGGCCTACAATGAGCAGTTCTTC
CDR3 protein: CASSLAEAYNEQFF

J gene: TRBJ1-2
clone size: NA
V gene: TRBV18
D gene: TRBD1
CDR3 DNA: TGTGCCAGCTCACCCGTTGACAGGGGGCAGAGCTATGGCTACACCTTC
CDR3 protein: CASSPVDRGQSYGYTF

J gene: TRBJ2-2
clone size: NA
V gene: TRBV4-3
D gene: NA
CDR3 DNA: TGCGCCAGCAGCCAAGGAAGGGGAACTAACACCGGGGAGCTGTTTTTT
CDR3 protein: CASSQGRGTNTGELFF

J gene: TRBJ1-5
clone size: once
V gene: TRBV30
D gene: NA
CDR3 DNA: TGTGCCTGGAGTGTCCTCCGGAATCAGCCCCAGCATTTT
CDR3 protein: CAWSVLRNQPQHF

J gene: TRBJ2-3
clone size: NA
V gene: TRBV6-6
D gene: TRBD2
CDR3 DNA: TGTGCCACCCGGAGCGGGGGGGCCTCAGATACGCAGTATTTT
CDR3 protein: CATRSGGASDTQYF

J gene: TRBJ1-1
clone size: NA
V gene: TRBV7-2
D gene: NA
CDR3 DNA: TGTGCCAGCAGCTTAGTACACCGGGACTTAGCTTTCTTT
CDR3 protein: CASSLVHRDLAFF

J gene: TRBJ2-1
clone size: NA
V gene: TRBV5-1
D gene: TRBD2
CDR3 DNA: TGCGCCAGCAGCTCCTTAGCGGGAGAGGAGTATGAGCAGTTCTTC
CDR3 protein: CASSSLAGEEYEQFF

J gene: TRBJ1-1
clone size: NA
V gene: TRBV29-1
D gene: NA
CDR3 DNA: TGCAGCGTTGTTGGGGGGGGAAACACTGAAGCTTTCTTT
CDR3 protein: CSVVGGGNTEAFF

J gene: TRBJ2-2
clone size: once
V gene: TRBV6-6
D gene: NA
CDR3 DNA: TGTGCCAGCGGCCCCCAGGGATCTGGGGAGCTGTTTTTT
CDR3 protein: CASGPQGSGELFF

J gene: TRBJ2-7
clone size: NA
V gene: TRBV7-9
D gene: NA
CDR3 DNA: TGTGCCAGCAGCGCTCCGACAGAACACCTTACGAAGCAGTACTTC
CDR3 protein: CASSAPTEHLTKQYF

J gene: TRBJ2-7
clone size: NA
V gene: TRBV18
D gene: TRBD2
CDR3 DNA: TGTGCCAGCTCACCAGCCGGCGGGAGGGTCTACGAGCAGTACTTC
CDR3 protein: CASSPAGGRVYEQYF

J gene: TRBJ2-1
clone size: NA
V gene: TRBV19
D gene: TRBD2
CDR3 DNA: TGTGCCAGTAGTATAACGGGGGGGAAGAATGAGCAGTTCTTC
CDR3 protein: CASSITGGKNEQFF

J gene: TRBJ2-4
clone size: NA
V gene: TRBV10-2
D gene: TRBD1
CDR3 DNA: TGCGCCAGCAGTGAGTCGAAGGGGACAGGGGGCGAGGGAGTTCAGTACTTC
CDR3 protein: CASSESKGTGGEGVQYF

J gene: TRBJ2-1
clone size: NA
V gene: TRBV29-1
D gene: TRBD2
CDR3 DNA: TGCAGCGTGACCGGGACTAGCGGCTCCAATGAGCAGTTCTTC
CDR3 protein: CSVTGTSGSNEQFF

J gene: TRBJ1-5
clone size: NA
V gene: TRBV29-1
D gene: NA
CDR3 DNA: TGCAGCGTTGTGTGCGGGGACGCCGAACGGCATTTT
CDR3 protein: CSVVCGDAERHF

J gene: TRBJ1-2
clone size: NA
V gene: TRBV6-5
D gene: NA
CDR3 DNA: TGTGCCAGCAGAGAGGACAGCTACTATGGCTACACCTTC
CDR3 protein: CASREDSYYGYTF

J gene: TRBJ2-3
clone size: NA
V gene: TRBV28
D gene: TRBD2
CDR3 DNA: TGTGCCAGCAGCCCGAGCGGGGGACGCACAGATACGCAGTATTTT
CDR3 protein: CASSPSGGRTDTQYF

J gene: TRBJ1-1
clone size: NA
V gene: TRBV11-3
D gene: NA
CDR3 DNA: TGTGCCAGCAGCTTAGTAGGTCGGCCTCAGGGCCGGGGGGCTTTCTTT
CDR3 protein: CASSLVGRPQGRGAFF

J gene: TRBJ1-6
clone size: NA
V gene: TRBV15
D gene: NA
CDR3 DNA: TGTGCCACCAGACCAACTGGGGGGAATTCACCCCTCCACTTT
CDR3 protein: CATRPTGGNSPLHF

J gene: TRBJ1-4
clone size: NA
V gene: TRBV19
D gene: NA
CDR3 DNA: TGTGCCAGTAGTAGGAGGGGACCGGGGAGTGAAAAACTGTTTTTT
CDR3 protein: CASSRRGPGSEKLFF

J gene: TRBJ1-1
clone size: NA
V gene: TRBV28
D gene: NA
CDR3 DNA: TGTGCCAGCAGTTCACCCGCTACAGGGAACACTGAAGCTTTCTTT
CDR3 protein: CASSSPATGNTEAFF

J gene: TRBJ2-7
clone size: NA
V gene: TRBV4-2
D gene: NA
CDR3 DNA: TGTGCCAGCAGCCAAGCGTGGAGGGGCAGAAGCCCTAGCTACGAGCAGTACTTC
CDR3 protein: CASSQAWRGRSPSYEQYF

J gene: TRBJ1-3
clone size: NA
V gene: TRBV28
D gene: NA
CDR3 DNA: TGTGCCAGCAGTTTGTTCGGTGGAAACACCATATATTTT
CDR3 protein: CASSLFGGNTIYF

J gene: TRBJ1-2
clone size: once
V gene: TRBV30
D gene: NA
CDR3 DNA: TGTGCCTGGACCTCACGGTGGGGCGGCTACACCTTC
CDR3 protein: CAWTSRWGGYTF

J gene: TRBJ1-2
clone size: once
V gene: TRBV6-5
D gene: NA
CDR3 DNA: TGTGCCAGCAGTTACGGCAGGAGTGAGGGTGGCTACACCTTC
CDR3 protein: CASSYGRSEGGYTF

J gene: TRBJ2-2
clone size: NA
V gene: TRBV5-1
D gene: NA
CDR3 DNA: TGCGCCAGCAGACATTTACAAGACACCGGGGAGCTGTTTTTT
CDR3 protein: CASRHLQDTGELFF